This TCR beta chain emerged from a study of blood T cell repertoires in COVID-19. Study-wide background: Italy, Spain and the United States were the sources of the convalescent and acute COVID-19 samples.

Generated by immunoSEQ multiplex PCR, the TCRdb table keeps only in-frame clones and is missing some. The profile shows fewer than 65,000 clones, 91% of them singletons. The CDR3 contains 14 residues. Per germline, CDR1 SEHNR and CDR2 FQNEAQ (reference sequence). V was shortened by 6 bases and J by 0 bases, with 11 bases between the two germline ends. V and J are TRBV7-9 and TRBJ1-1, with D possibly TRBD1 on 5 matching bases. The clonotype comes from a woman aged 55-70 years with active or convalescent COVID-19. The sample was peripheral blood. The CDR3 loop is CASRRTLMNTEAFF. CDR3 DNA: TGTGCCAGCAGACGGACACTTATGAACACTGAAGCTTTCTTT. Complete variable domain (other parts from reference TRBV7-9 and TRBJ1-1): DTGVSQNPRHKITKRGQNVTFRCDPISEHNRLYWYRQTLGQGPEFLTYFQNEAQLEKSRLLSDRFSAERPKGSFSTLEIQRTEQGDSAMYLCASRRTLMNTEAFFGQGTRLTVV.